These 26 T cell receptor beta chains share one sample of origin, sequenced in a study of T cells in Graves' hyperthyroidism and ophthalmopathy. TCR beta CDR3 sequences were amplified from RNA transcripts. First-round RT-PCR of the TCR CDR3 relied on the HTBI primer set. Each CDR3 protein is one row after TCRdb ran MiXCR on the multiplex PCR reads. The data hold hundreds of thousands of distinct CDR3 sequences, with over 12% observed a single time. Specimen: blood. The origin of the receptors is a man aged 18 to 35 with Graves' ophthalmopathy.

V gene TRBV12-3 or TRBV12-4 combines with J gene TRBJ1-1; 9 bases are a match to TRBD1. The V and J ends lost 6 bases and 7 bases, in that order; junction bases with no gene match: 9. The CDR3 is 14 residues long. CDR3: CASSYIDRGVEAFF. As DNA, the CDR3 is TGTGCCAGCAGCTATATTGACAGGGGGGTTGAAGCTTTCTTT.

CDR3 loop: CASSLEWGGRDKNIQYF. In DNA form, the CDR3 reads TGTGCCAGCAGCTTAGAATGGGGAGGAAGGGACAAAAACATTCAGTACTTC. This chain uses TRBV11-2 with TRBJ2-4; the D gene is possibly TRBD2 (6 bases). The CDR3 is 17 amino acids. Trimming took 0 bases from V and 3 from J, leaving 15 bases between them. The germline CDR1 and CDR2 sequences are SGHAT and FQNNGV. The whole variable domain, remainder taken from reference TRBV11-2 and TRBJ2-4, is EAGVAQSPRYKIIEKRQSVAFWCNPISGHATLYWYQQILGQGPKLLIQFQNNGVVDDSQLPKDRFSAERLKGVDSTLKIQPAKLEDSAVYLCASSLEWGGRDKNIQYFGAGTRLSVL.

This clonotype was recorded many times. The chain couples TRBV7-2 to TRBJ1-5, with D unclear. CDR1 SGHTA and CDR2 FQGNSA come from the germline V gene. Deletions cut 1 base from V and 0 bases from J, with 10 bases between. This CDR3 spans 16 amino acids. As DNA, the CDR3 is TGTGCCAGCAGCTTAGTCCGAGGGTATAGCAATCAGCCCCAGCATTTT. Its protein is CASSLVRGYSNQPQHF. Together with reference TRBV7-2 and TRBJ1-5, the CDR3 gives the full variable domain: GAGVSQSPSNKVTEKGKDVELRCDPISGHTALYWYRQSLGQGLEFLIYFQGNSAPDKSGLPSDRFSAERTGGSVSTLTIQRTQQEDSAVYLCASSLVRGYSNQPQHFGDGTRLSIL.

The rearrangement links TRBV7-9 to TRBJ2-7, with D unclear. Per the germline V gene, CDR1 is SEHNR and CDR2 is FQNEAQ (reference sequence). CDR3 length equals 12 residues. Trimming cost V 5 bases and J 7 bases, with 12 bases left between them. The CDR3 DNA reads as TGTGCCAGCAGCAACGGACGGGCTGAGCAGTACTTC. This translates into CASSNGRAEQYF.

The count of this clonotype is one. CDR3 DNA: TGTGCCAGCAGTCCCCCTCGCGGGATCCGGCCCTACGAGCAGTACTTC. Protein sequence: CASSPPRGIRPYEQYF. This sequence joins TRBV6-1 and TRBJ2-7; a weak D match, TRBD2 (6 bases). Germline CDR1 reads MNHNS; CDR2 reads SASEGT. The V and J ends lost 5 bases and 2 bases respectively, with 19 bases between them. The CDR3 is 16 amino acids.

This clonotype was observed at least ten times. The chain is built from TRBV27 and TRBJ2-1, with 8 bases matching TRBD2. This CDR3 region has 14 residues. The germline gives CDR1 MNHEY, CDR2 SMNVEV (reference sequence). The ends lost 3 bases at V and 7 bases at J; junction bases unmatched: 5. CDR3 coding DNA: TGTGCCAGCAGTTTCCGACGACTAGCGAATGAGCAGTTCTTC. Residues: CASSFRRLANEQFF.

This clonotype was picked up many times. The chain links TRBV3-1 to TRBJ2-1, with 7 bases that match TRBD1. This CDR3 region has 17 residues. J gave up 3 bases and V 1 base, and 9 bases lay outside the gene matches. Germline loops: CDR1 LGHDT, CDR2 YNNKEL (reference sequence). The CDR3 region has the DNA TGTGCCAGCAGCCAAGGAAATCTGGGACAGAGCTACAATGAGCAGTTCTTC. Translating gives CASSQGNLGQSYNEQFF.

A remark on this clonotype: This may be a read error: a much more frequent sequence differs by one nucleotide. The V gene is TRBV7-2, the J gene TRBJ2-5; D call uncertain. V shed 4 bases and J shed 4 bases, with 10 bases lying between them. Per germline, CDR1 SGHTA and CDR2 FQGNSA. The CDR3 runs to 13 residues. Written as DNA, the CDR3 is TGTGCCAGCAGCTCTCCTCCCGGAGAGACCCAGTACTTC. Translation: CASSSPPGETQYF.

This clonotype was seen at least ten times. V is TRBV28 and J is TRBJ1-5, with D possibly matching TRBD1 (5 bases). Germline-derived CDR1 and CDR2 are MDHEN and SYDVKM. Trimming removed 5 bases at V and 0 bases at J, with 14 bases between. There are 16 residues in the CDR3. This CDR3 reads CASSDEDNYSNQPQHF. As DNA, the CDR3 is TGTGCCAGCAGTGATGAGGACAATTATAGCAATCAGCCCCAGCATTTT.

Many counts were recorded for this clonotype. V is TRBV7-9 and J is TRBJ2-1; 8 bases match TRBD2. V shed 8 bases and J 7 bases; nucleotides not matched to a gene: 13. The CDR3 has 15 residues. Germline CDR1 and CDR2: SEHNR and FQNEAQ (reference sequence). The CDR3 DNA follows: TGTGCCAGCTCTACCCCCGGGACTAGTCGGAATGAGCAGTTCTTC. Its protein is CASSTPGTSRNEQFF. Looking up the rest from reference TRBV7-9 and TRBJ2-1 gives the full variable domain: DTGVSQNPRHKITKRGQNVTFRCDPISEHNRLYWYRQTLGQGPEFLTYFQNEAQLEKSRLLSDRFSAERPKGSFSTLEIQRTEQGDSAMYLCASSTPGTSRNEQFFGPGTRLTVL.

Worth noting for this clonotype: At one boundary the junction diverges from the germline segment, which might be a read error. The J gene is TRBJ1-5, the V gene TRBV27; D unresolved. Germline lookup yields CDR1 MNHEY and CDR2 SMNVEV (reference sequence). The CDR3 loop spans 13 amino acids. The CDR3 here is CANSLSSNQPQHF. CDR3 DNA: TGTGCCAACAGTTTGAGTAGCAATCAGCCCCAGCATTTT.

The chain combines TRBV5-1 with TRBJ1-2; D perhaps matches TRBD1 (5 bases). Germline V lookup: CDR1 SGHRS, CDR2 YFSETQ. Deletions cut 0 bases from V and 4 bases from J, with 13 bases between. The CDR3 has 15 residues. The CDR3 spells CASSLALGDGYGYTF. Here the CDR3 DNA reads TGCGCCAGCAGCTTGGCCTTAGGGGACGGCTATGGCTACACCTTC.

The DNA of the CDR3 is TGTGCCACAGCCAGGGGCTTGAACACTGAAGCTTTCTTT. This translates into CATARGLNTEAFF. The genes are TRBV10-3 and TRBJ1-1; the D gene is possibly TRBD1 (6 bases). The V end lost 10 bases, the J end lost 0 bases, and 12 bases lay between the germline ends. The CDR3 consists of 13 residues. Germline-derived CDR1 and CDR2 are ENHRY and SYGVKD.

J is TRBJ1-5 and V is TRBV5-6; no clear D. The CDR3 has 15 residues. Germline V gives CDR1 SGHDT, CDR2 YYEEEE. The V and J ends lost 0 bases and 1 base respectively, with 8 bases between them. CDR3 sequence reads: CASSLGIGSNQPQHF. In nucleotides, the CDR3 is TGTGCCAGCAGCTTGGGTATTGGAAGCAATCAGCCCCAGCATTTT.

This clonotype was found a few times. The chain combines TRBV7-9 with TRBJ2-3; 8 positions agree with TRBD2. The CDR3 consists of 17 residues. J gave up 2 bases and V 6 bases, and 13 bases lay outside the gene matches. Germline CDR1 SEHNR, CDR2 FQNEAQ (reference sequence). The CDR3 protein is CASSLTGTREYTDTQYF. CDR3 nucleotide sequence: TGTGCCAGCAGTTTGACCGGGACTAGGGAATACACAGATACGCAGTATTTT.

This CDR3 reads CASSFRQAYEQYF. CDR3 DNA sequence: TGTGCCAGCAGCTTCCGACAGGCCTACGAGCAGTACTTC. This chain joins TRBV5-6 and TRBJ2-7, with TRBD1 as a possible D gene (6 bases). CDR3 length: 13 residues. With 2 bases removed from V and 2 bases from J, the gap between germline ends came to 8 bases. Germline values: CDR1 SGHDT, CDR2 YYEEEE.

Ten or more counts support this clonotype. The chain has TRBV27 and TRBJ2-7; TRBD1 is a possible D gene (5 bases). This CDR3 has 12 residues. Trimming took off 5 bases at V and 6 bases at J, with 11 bases between the two ends. Germline V gene data show CDR1 as MNHEY and CDR2 as SMNVEV (reference sequence). The CDR3, as DNA: TGTGCCAGCAGTCCCCTCCAGGGCGAGCAGTACTTC. It translates to CASSPLQGEQYF.

The chain joins TRBV5-1 to TRBJ2-1; no clear D gene. V was trimmed by 0 bases and J by 7 bases, leaving 8 bases between them. Germline V CDR1 and CDR2: SGHRS, YFSETQ. The CDR3 runs to 13 residues. The CDR3 reads CASSLDSQNEQFF. CDR3 in DNA: TGCGCCAGCAGCTTGGACAGTCAAAATGAGCAGTTCTTC.

With regard to this clonotype: A single base separates this from a much larger clone, so it may be a read error. The chain carries TRBV12-3 or TRBV12-4 and TRBJ1-6; the D gene is possibly TRBD1 (6 bases). The CDR3 length is 16 residues. The DNA of the CDR3 is TGTGCCAGCAGCCCAGCCCGGGGGGCCTATAATTCACCCCTCTACTTT. Amino acids: CASSPARGAYNSPLYF.

This clonotype was counted at least ten times. This chain uses TRBV30 with TRBJ1-2; D is uncertain. V was shortened by 3 bases and J by 7 bases, with 12 bases between the two germline ends. The CDR3 loop spans 12 amino acids. Germline CDR1 GTSNPN, CDR2 SVGIG (reference sequence). CDR3 sequence (DNA): TGTGCCTGGAGCCCAGCAGGCCCTGGCTACACCTTC. Translating gives CAWSPAGPGYTF.

At least ten counts were recorded for this clonotype. The chain joins TRBV27 to TRBJ2-1, with TRBD1 as a possible D gene (6 bases). This CDR3 comprises 13 residues. Germline V gene sequence: CDR1 MNHEY, CDR2 SMNVEV (reference sequence). Trimming took 6 bases from V and 7 from J, leaving 13 bases between them. The CDR3: CASSLGQGNEQFF. Written as DNA, the CDR3 is TGTGCCAGCAGCTTAGGGCAGGGGAATGAGCAGTTCTTC.

This clonotype was seen only a few times. The chain joins TRBV6-1 to TRBJ1-6; D might be TRBD1 (5 bases). The CDR3 has 15 amino acids. Trimming took 4 bases from V and 8 from J, leaving 15 bases between them. Germline CDR1 is MNHNS and CDR2 is SASEGT. The CDR3 here is CASSGQGTPYSPLHF. CDR3 DNA: TGTGCCAGCAGTGGGCAGGGAACGCCCTATTCACCCCTCCACTTT.

In its sample, this clonotype was seen a few times. This chain links TRBV14 with TRBJ1-2, with D maybe TRBD1 (6 bases). V was trimmed by 1 base and J by 1 base, leaving 10 bases between them. This CDR3 has 15 residues. CDR1 SGHDN and CDR2 FVKESK come from the germline V gene. The CDR3 spells CASSQVTGRNYGYTF. CDR3 sequence (DNA): TGTGCCAGCAGCCAAGTTACAGGGCGTAACTATGGCTACACCTTC.

This clonotype was observed many times. The chain recombines TRBV27 with TRBJ2-1; D is perhaps TRBD1 (6 bases). The CDR3 has 16 residues. The V end lost 4 bases, the J end lost 3 bases, and 16 bases lay between the germline ends. Germline values: CDR1 MNHEY, CDR2 SMNVEV (reference sequence). The DNA of the CDR3 is TGTGCCAGCAGTTCGATACAGGGTTTCATCTACAATGAGCAGTTCTTC. It translates to CASSSIQGFIYNEQFF.

There are many counts of this clonotype. This chain connects TRBV5-1 to TRBJ2-3, with D possibly TRBD2 on 5 matching bases. V lost 0 bases, J lost 2 bases, and 16 bases lay in between. CDR1 is SGHRS and CDR2 is YFSETQ in the germline V gene. This CDR3 comprises 17 residues. The CDR3, as DNA: TGCGCCAGCAGCTTGGAACGGGGAAGAGATAACACAGATACGCAGTATTTT. Protein sequence: CASSLERGRDNTDTQYF.

The V gene is TRBV12-5, the J gene TRBJ1-1, with D hard to call. Trimming pared 2 bases from V and 11 bases from J, leaving 15 bases between. The CDR3 is made up of 13 amino acids. Looked up from germline, CDR1 is LGHNT and CDR2 is FRNRAP. The CDR3 sequence is CASGLSPRSTAFF. The CDR3 region has the DNA TGTGCTAGTGGTTTGTCACCAAGAAGCACGGCTTTCTTT.